The 16 T cell receptor beta chains below were found in one sample sequenced in a study of blood T cell repertoires in COVID-19. Measured with immunoSEQ multiplex PCR; TCRdb has only the in-frame clones, and not every one. The repertoire holds 73,000 or so clones, with roughly 80% as singletons. The sample comprised peripheral blood. The receptors derive from a woman aged 55 to 70 with acute or convalescent COVID-19.

The chain joins TRBV7-8 to TRBJ2-2; 9 bases agree with TRBD2. The CDR3 covers 17 residues. Germline lookup yields CDR1 SGHVS and CDR2 FQNEAQ. V lost 4 bases and J lost 6; bases outside the gene matches: 12. CDR3: CASSSGLSGGTAGELFF. The CDR3 DNA reads TGTGCCAGCAGCTCAGGGCTTAGCGGGGGTACCGCCGGGGAGCTGTTTTTT.

This chain links TRBV5-1 with TRBJ1-4; D remains unclear. Germline V CDR1 and CDR2: SGHRS, YFSETQ. This CDR3 is 14 amino acids long. Trimming shortened V by 1 base and J by 10 bases, and 14 bases separated the two germline ends. CDR3 DNA: TGCGCCAGCAGCTTGCTCACACAAGAGGGAAAACTGTTTTTT. This gives the protein CASSLLTQEGKLFF.

This chain uses TRBV10-3 with TRBJ1-1; 10 nucleotides line up with TRBD1. Germline V gene lookup returns CDR1 ENHRY and CDR2 SYGVKD. The ends lost 4 bases at V and 2 bases at J; junction bases unmatched: 10. The CDR3 runs to 17 residues. CDR3 nucleotide sequence: TGTGCCATCAGTGGAAGGGTTTTGACAGGGGGCAACACTGAAGCTTTCTTT. Amino acids: CAISGRVLTGGNTEAFF.

The chain recombines TRBV5-1 with TRBJ2-1; 7 bases are shared with TRBD2. J was trimmed by 6 bases and V by 4 bases; bases with no gene match: 4. This CDR3 contains 13 residues. The germline gives CDR1 SGHRS, CDR2 YFSETQ. The CDR3 DNA sequence: TGCGCCAGCAGCAGCGGCGGGGGCAATGAGCAGTTCTTC. Translating it yields CASSSGGGNEQFF.

The chain recombines TRBV5-1 with TRBJ2-1; maybe TRBD1 (6 bases). Germline values: CDR1 SGHRS, CDR2 YFSETQ. The CDR3 sequence is 13 residues long. V lost 0 bases, J lost 5 bases, and 6 bases lay in between. This CDR3 is CASSLGTDNEQFF. The CDR3 DNA is TGCGCCAGCAGCTTGGGGACAGACAATGAGCAGTTCTTC.

The chain links TRBV12-3 or TRBV12-4 to TRBJ2-7; a possible D gene is TRBD2 (5 bases). The CDR3 covers 13 residues. Between the trimmed V and J ends, which lost 6 bases and 12 bases, there was a span of 21 bases. CDR3 protein: CASRNNRLNRRYF. CDR3 coding DNA: TGTGCCAGCAGAAATAATCGACTAAATCGGCGGTACTTC.

The chain joins TRBV9 to TRBJ2-3, with unresolved D. Germline CDR1 is SGDLS and CDR2 is YYNGEE. V was cut by 4 bases and J by 7 bases, with 10 bases left in between. CDR3 length: 12 residues. CDR3 nucleotide sequence: TGTGCCAGCAGCCCTCCCCTTAATACGCAGTATTTT. Translated, it gives CASSPPLNTQYF.

In its sample, this clone was seen a few times. The CDR3 sequence is CAIWGGAYTDTQYF. CDR3 in DNA: TGTGCCATCTGGGGCGGAGCTTACACAGATACGCAGTATTTT. The genes are TRBV10-3 and TRBJ2-3; perhaps TRBD1 as D (5 bases). V was pared by 8 bases and J by 2 bases, with 14 bases between. This CDR3 region has 14 residues. Germline CDR1 and CDR2: ENHRY and SYGVKD.

This clone was found once. The V call is TRBV6-4, the J call TRBJ1-1; possible D gene TRBD1, 5 bases. This CDR3 spans 13 amino acids. CDR1 MRHNA and CDR2 SNTAGT come from the germline V gene. The V end was cut by 11 bases, the J end by 4 bases, with 17 bases between. The CDR3 sequence is CAEPEAGCTEAFF. The CDR3 DNA is TGTGCCGAACCCGAGGCAGGGTGCACTGAAGCTTTCTTT.

The chain uses TRBV6-5 and TRBJ2-5; the match to TRBD2 covers 8 bases. After removal of 6 bases from V and 1 base from J, the junction contained 7 bases not matched to a gene. This CDR3 is 15 amino acids long. Per germline, CDR1 MNHEY and CDR2 SVGAGI. CDR3 protein: CASRLQRGPQETQYF. The CDR3 bases are TGTGCCAGCAGGTTGCAGCGGGGGCCCCAAGAGACCCAGTACTTC.

The chain recombines TRBV10-2 with TRBJ1-1; perhaps TRBD1 as D (5 bases). The germline V and J ends were trimmed by 0 bases and 5 bases, with 10 bases remaining between them. The germline gives CDR1 WSHSY, CDR2 SAAADI. CDR3 size: 14 residues. The CDR3 loop reads CASSESGGTTEAFF. DNA of the CDR3: TGCGCCAGCAGTGAGTCTGGGGGGACGACTGAAGCTTTCTTT.

This sequence joins TRBV10-3 and TRBJ2-7, with D possibly being TRBD2 (6 bases). Trimming took 6 bases from V and 1 from J, leaving 7 bases between them. The CDR3 sequence is 12 residues long. Germline CDR1 reads ENHRY; CDR2 reads SYGVKD. CDR3 sequence: CAIRGLSYEQYF. CDR3 bases: TGTGCCATCAGGGGACTTTCCTACGAGCAGTACTTC.

The V and J genes are TRBV6-5 and TRBJ2-1; 11 bases line up with TRBD2. J was trimmed by 4 bases and V by 6 bases; bases with no gene match: 5. Germline V CDR1 and CDR2: MNHEY, SVGAGI. The CDR3 spans 15 residues. The CDR3 bases are TGTGCCAGCAGGATGACTAGCGGGGATTACAATGAGCAGTTCTTC. It is translated as CASRMTSGDYNEQFF.

This clone was picked up a small number of times. This chain connects TRBV29-1 to TRBJ2-7; D uncertain. The V and J ends lost 6 bases and 5 bases respectively, with 20 bases between them. The CDR3 runs 14 residues. Germline assignment: CDR1 SQVTM and CDR2 ANQGSEA. Written as DNA, the CDR3 is TGCAGCGTGGTGCTCATCTCCGCACCTAACGAGCAGTACTTC. Its protein product is CSVVLISAPNEQYF.

The rearrangement joins TRBV11-2 to TRBJ2-2, with D possibly matching TRBD1 (6 bases). CDR1 is SGHAT, CDR2 FQNNGV, per germline. The CDR3 length is 15 residues. V was trimmed by 3 bases and J by 2 bases, leaving 10 bases between them. CDR3 DNA sequence: TGTGCCAGCAGCTTGCAAGGGGGAAACACCGGGGAGCTGTTTTTT. Protein product: CASSLQGGNTGELFF.

In DNA, the CDR3 is TGTGCCAGCAGTTACGTGGCTAGCGGGGGGGATGAGACCCAGTACTTC. Encoded protein: CASSYVASGGDETQYF. The chain links TRBV6-5 to TRBJ2-5, with 12 bases that match TRBD2. The CDR3 contains 16 residues. The V gene end was trimmed by 2 bases and the J gene end by 5 bases; junction bases not matched to a gene: 6. In germline, CDR1 is MNHEY, CDR2 SVGAGI.